These 23 T cell receptor beta chains were all obtained from the same sample, sequenced in a study of post-analysis software for immune sequencing data. The study, taken as a whole, reports: There were five TRBV segments more frequent in patients than controls, and TRBV5-6, TRBV5-1 and TRBV20-1 were among them.

These receptors have no identified antigens. Unique molecular identifiers had been added to the TCR beta cDNA libraries. TCRdb used MiXCR to reprocess the PCR reads, holding one entry per CDR3 protein. The sample records about 260,000 distinct CDR3 sequences, 36% being singletons. Source material: blood. The receptors here all came from a girl aged 5-17 years with multiple sclerosis.

In this sample, this clonotype turned up many times. The rearrangement uses TRBV9 and TRBJ2-1; D uncertain. CDR3 length: 16 residues. V dropped 0 bases and J dropped 9 bases, with 19 bases sitting between them. CDR1 is SGDLS, CDR2 YYNGEE, per germline. CDR3 in amino acids: CASSVDSASWAREQFF. For the CDR3, the DNA is TGTGCCAGCAGCGTAGACTCAGCATCCTGGGCCCGTGAGCAGTTCTTC.

Ten or more counts support this clonotype. J is TRBJ2-7 and V is TRBV5-5; 10 bases align to TRBD2. Germline lookup yields CDR1 SGHKS and CDR2 YYEKEE (reference sequence). CDR3 length: 18 residues. J gave up 1 base and V 0 bases, and 10 bases lay outside the gene matches. The chain's CDR3 is CASSLGRLVTSGSYEQYF. DNA of the CDR3: TGTGCCAGCAGCTTGGGGCGGTTGGTGACTAGCGGGTCCTACGAGCAGTACTTC. The full variable domain, its missing parts supplied by reference TRBV5-5 and TRBJ2-7, is DAGVTQSPTHLIKTRGQQVTLRCSPISGHKSVSWYQQVLGQGPQFIFQYYEKEERGRGNFPDRFSARQFPNYSSELNVNALLLGDSALYLCASSLGRLVTSGSYEQYFGPGTRLTVT.

In this sample, this clonotype turned up a few times. Germline is not matched at one junction end, which may reflect a read error. The chain is built from TRBV15 and TRBJ2-1; D remains ambiguous. There are 14 residues in the CDR3. Germline V gives CDR1 LNHNV, CDR2 YYDKDF (reference sequence). This CDR3 reads CAASSRVVPPWQFF. DNA for the CDR3: TGTGCCGCCAGCTCCCGGGTAGTCCCACCTTGGCAGTTCTTC.

This clonotype has at least ten counts. V gene TRBV7-8 combines with J gene TRBJ1-5; D is uncertain. This CDR3 spans 15 amino acids. V lost 1 base and J 2 bases, leaving 9 bases between the germline ends. CDR1 is SGHVS, CDR2 FQNEAQ, per germline. The CDR3 protein is CASSLGSQGNQPQHF. The CDR3 bases are TGTGCCAGCAGCTTAGGGAGTCAGGGCAATCAGCCCCAGCATTTT.

This clonotype was observed once. This may arise from a read error, as a much more abundant clone is one base away. The conserved phenylalanine or tryptophan normally closing the CDR3 is absent here, so this likely arose from a read error. V is TRBV6-1 and J is TRBJ1-1; D is ambiguous. Looked up from germline, CDR1 is MNHNS and CDR2 is SASEGT. The CDR3 length is 14 residues. V lost 3 bases to trimming and J lost 0 bases, with 8 bases between them. The CDR3 nucleotides are TGTGCCAGCAGTGACGCGTGGATGAACACTGAAGCTTTCGTT. Its protein is CASSDAWMNTEAFV.

This clonotype was found a few times. The chain employs TRBV14 and TRBJ2-1, with TRBD2 matching 7 bases. Matching the DNA end better, TRBJ2-7 makes the J call doubtful. The CDR3 is made up of 16 amino acids. Germline CDR1 and CDR2: SGHDN and FVKESK. The CDR3 sequence: CASSQVIAGNYNEQYF. For the CDR3, the DNA is TGTGCCAGCAGCCAAGTGATAGCGGGCAACTACAATGAGCAGTACTTC.

This clonotype was observed at least ten times. V and J are TRBV5-1 and TRBJ1-6; the match to TRBD1 covers 7 bases. CDR3 length: 17 amino acids. V was pared by 4 bases and J by 5 bases, with 12 bases of the junction left unmatched. Germline lookup yields CDR1 SGHRS and CDR2 YFSETQ. CDR3 bases: TGCGCCAGCAGCCCCGAGAAGGGGGCGTGGGATAATTCACCCCTCCACTTT. Its protein is CASSPEKGAWDNSPLHF. The variable domain in full, with the rest retrieved from reference TRBV5-1 and TRBJ1-6, is KAGVTQTPRYLIKTRGQQVTLSCSPISGHRSVSWYQQTPGQGLQFLFEYFSETQRNKGNFPGRFSGRQFSNSRSEMNVSTLELGDSALYLCASSPEKGAWDNSPLHFGNGTRLTVT.

This clonotype was observed at least ten times. This chain joins TRBV20-1 and TRBJ1-1; TRBD1 might be the D (5 bases). The CDR3 contains 14 residues. The V gene lost 5 bases and the J gene lost 6 bases, with 19 bases spanning the gap. Germline V CDR1 and CDR2: DFQATT, SNEGSKA (reference sequence). The CDR3 reads CSARYGADPSEAFF. In DNA form, the CDR3 reads TGCAGTGCTCGATACGGGGCCGATCCCTCTGAAGCTTTCTTT.

In this sample, this clonotype turned up many times. This sequence joins TRBV20-1 and TRBJ2-3; 8 positions match TRBD2. With 1 base clipped from V and 2 bases from J, the junction kept 5 bases outside the gene matches. CDR3 length: 15 amino acids. The germline V gene encodes CDR1 DFQATT and CDR2 SNEGSKA (reference sequence). The CDR3 sequence is CSARVAGRNTDTQYF. The CDR3 coding sequence is TGCAGTGCTAGAGTAGCGGGACGAAACACAGATACGCAGTATTTT.

This clonotype was counted ten times or more. The rearrangement uses TRBV20-1 and TRBJ2-3; 7 bases line up with TRBD1. V lost 6 bases, J lost 0 bases, and 3 bases stayed unmatched. This CDR3 is built from 13 residues. The germline V gene encodes CDR1 DFQATT and CDR2 SNEGSKA (reference sequence). In DNA form, the CDR3 reads TGCAGTGCCGACAGGGTTAGCACAGATACGCAGTATTTT. The encoded protein is CSADRVSTDTQYF.

In this sample, this clonotype turned up many times. This chain connects TRBV20-1 to TRBJ2-4, with TRBD2 matching 15 bases. CDR3 length equals 17 residues. Germline-derived CDR1 and CDR2 are DFQATT and SNEGSKA (reference sequence). The J segment lost 0 bases and the V segment lost 3 bases, leaving 3 bases of the junction unmatched. CDR3 bases: TGCAGTGCTAGTGGGACTAGCGGGGGGCTAGCCAAAAACATTCAGTACTTC. Amino acids: CSASGTSGGLAKNIQYF.

This clonotype came up many times. DNA for the CDR3: TGCAGCGCGCAAGTGGACTACAATGAGCAGTTCTTC. It yields the protein CSAQVDYNEQFF. This chain links TRBV29-1 with TRBJ2-1; D is ambiguous. This CDR3 region has 12 residues. The germline gives CDR1 SQVTM, CDR2 ANQGSEA. With 7 bases removed from V and 3 bases from J, the gap between germline ends came to 10 bases.

The chain recombines TRBV28 with TRBJ2-7, with D perhaps TRBD2 (5 bases). Germline CDR1 is MDHEN and CDR2 is SYDVKM. Trimming removed 5 bases at V and 7 bases at J, with 12 bases between. The CDR3 extends over 12 amino acids. For the CDR3, the DNA is TGTGCCAGCAGTGTAAGCGGAAATGAGCAGTACTTC. Protein sequence: CASSVSGNEQYF.

On this clonotype itself: A much larger clone lies a single base off, so this may be a read error. The V gene is TRBV10-2, the J gene TRBJ2-5, with TRBD2 identical over 8 bases. The V gene's germline CDR1 is WSHSY and CDR2 SAAADI. This CDR3 is built from 13 residues. The ends lost 8 bases at V and 11 bases at J; junction bases unmatched: 13. The CDR3 DNA reads as TGCGCCAGCGAGGAGCGGGGGAGAAATGAGCAGTACTTC. Translated, it gives CASEERGRNEQYF.

The chain links TRBV5-1 to TRBJ1-1; D not resolved. Trimming removed 4 bases at V and 2 bases at J, with 9 bases between. The CDR3 is 13 amino acids. The germline CDR1 and CDR2 sequences are SGHRS and YFSETQ. Here the CDR3 reads CASSREGNTEAFF. Written as DNA, the CDR3 is TGCGCCAGCAGCCGGGAGGGTAACACTGAAGCTTTCTTT.

This clonotype appeared many times. The chain carries TRBV7-3 and TRBJ2-6; D is undetermined. Trimming took off 2 bases at V and 2 bases at J, with 4 bases between the two ends. The germline V gene encodes CDR1 SGHTA and CDR2 FQGTGA. The CDR3 sequence is 14 residues long. The CDR3 DNA is TGTGCCAGCAGCTTAGACCCTGGGGCCAACGTCCTGACTTTC. Translating it yields CASSLDPGANVLTF.

Ten or more counts support this clonotype. The rearrangement joins TRBV5-1 to TRBJ2-1, with TRBD2 identical over 7 bases. CDR1 is SGHRS, CDR2 YFSETQ, per germline. V dropped 4 bases and J dropped 0; count of bases not matched to a gene: 10. The CDR3 extends over 17 amino acids. CDR3 nucleotide sequence: TGCGCCAGCAGCCCAAGGGGCGGGAGTAGCTCCTACAATGAGCAGTTCTTC. As protein: CASSPRGGSSSYNEQFF.

The sample holds a few counts of this clonotype. The chain uses TRBV14 and TRBJ2-3; D ambiguous. The CDR3 is 16 residues long. V was pared by 0 bases and J by 0 bases, with 10 bases between. Germline values: CDR1 SGHDN, CDR2 FVKESK. The CDR3 protein is CASSQDWYSSTDTQYF. For the CDR3, the DNA is TGTGCCAGCAGCCAAGATTGGTATTCTAGCACAGATACGCAGTATTTT.

With respect to this clonotype: This may arise from a read error, as a much more abundant clone is one base away. The V gene is TRBV4-1, the J gene TRBJ2-4; D is unclear. The J call is uncertain, as TRBJ2-5 better fits the DNA end. The CDR3 is made up of 13 amino acids. Germline V gene lookup returns CDR1 MGHRA and CDR2 YSYEKL. CDR3 amino acids: CASSQGAEETQYF. In DNA, the CDR3 is TGCGCCAGCAGCCAAGGCGCAGAAGAGACCCAGTACTTC.

This clonotype was detected many times. The rearrangement joins TRBV3-1 to TRBJ2-1; the match to TRBD2 covers 7 bases. The CDR3 contains 14 residues. Germline CDR1 and CDR2: LGHDT and YNNKEL (reference sequence). The trim removed 4 bases at V and 7 bases at J, leaving 7 bases unmatched. In DNA form, the CDR3 reads TGTGCCAGCAGCCGGATGACAGCGGGGAATGAGCAGTTCTTC. Residues: CASSRMTAGNEQFF.

This clonotype appeared many times. The chain is built from TRBV5-4 and TRBJ2-1; D gene unclear. CDR1 SGHNT and CDR2 YYREEE come from the germline V gene (reference sequence). V was trimmed by 3 bases and J by 1 base, leaving 5 bases between them. The CDR3 is made up of 13 amino acids. The CDR3 coding sequence is TGTGCCAGCAGCTCGACGTCCTACAATGAGCAGTTCTTC. It translates to CASSSTSYNEQFF.

The genes are TRBV28 and TRBJ2-7; D remains unclear. Between the trimmed V and J ends, which lost 6 bases and 4 bases, there was a span of 10 bases. This CDR3 comprises 12 residues. Germline CDR1 MDHEN, CDR2 SYDVKM. The CDR3: CASRAILYEQYF. DNA for the CDR3: TGTGCCAGCAGGGCCATTCTGTACGAGCAGTACTTC.

Note on this clonotype: This sequence may be a read error, since a much larger clone differs from it by one base. The chain joins TRBV25-1 to TRBJ1-1, with 7 positions matching TRBD1. The CDR3 totals 13 residues. Trimming took 11 bases from V and 0 from J; bases not matched to a gene: 6. Germline V gene data show CDR1 as MGHDK and CDR2 as SYGVNS. CDR3 nucleotide sequence: TGTGCCGGCCAGGGACAGATGAACACTGAAGCTTTCTTT. This translates into CAGQGQMNTEAFF.